The present T cell receptor beta chain was sequenced within a study of blood T cell repertoires in COVID-19. Study-level information: The United States, Italy and Spain supplied acute and convalescent COVID-19 samples. From T cells, B-cell-depleted T cells, or PBMCs came the material, which was cDNA or gDNA.

The authors' processing: Nucleated cell number was recorded as an estimate derived from reference gene primer amplification. TCRdb's table, derived via immunoSEQ multiplex PCR, lists solely in-frame clones and lacks some. For V, J and clone size, that table is used; D and trimming come from the DNA. Among approximately 90,000 clones listed, around 82% were seen once. CDR1 SGHAT and CDR2 FQNNGV come from the germline V gene. The length of the CDR3 is 17 residues. V trimming: 2 bases; J trimming: 5 bases; junction bases outside the gene matches: 11. Sequencing was done on a sample of peripheral blood. This receptor was obtained from an elderly woman with acute or convalescent COVID-19. This rearrangement joins TRBV11-2 to TRBJ2-1; TRBD1 aligns across 8 bases. In DNA form, the CDR3 reads TGTGCCAGCAGCTTACTTAGGACAGGGCCATCCCACAATGAGCAGTTCTTC. Its translation is CASSLLRTGPSHNEQFF.